This TCR beta chain was found in a study of vaccination and CD4 T cells after COVID-19. Whole-study context: Blood was drawn a median roughly 66 days post second dose, range 14 to 241.

Treatment in this sample: approximately nine-day PBMC culture with coronavirus spike peptide pools or control peptides (ViraFEST assay). ViraFEST used peptide pools to expand antigen-specific T cells before TCR sequencing. This CDR3 has 16 amino acids. Losses at the gene ends were 2 bases for V and 6 bases for J; bases not matched to a gene: 8. In regard to this clonotype: Its antigen is unknown.

Cultured CD4+ T-cell DNA underwent Oncomine TCR Beta short-read sequencing. After culture, CD4+ T cells served as the source for genomic DNA extraction. From the PCR reads, TCRdb called clonotypes with MiXCR, one entry per CDR3 protein. The table includes more than 9,500 distinct CDR3 sequences, 50% to 75% detected once. The chain combines TRBV12-3 or TRBV12-4 with TRBJ2-1; 9 nucleotides agree with TRBD2. This TCR was sampled from a human donor who had recovered from COVID-19. Sequencing used CD4+ T cells from blood, cultured in vitro. CDR3 DNA: TGTGCCAGCAGTTTAATCGCGGGAGGGTTACGCAATGAGCAGTTCTTC. Protein: CASSLIAGGLRNEQFF.